This entry concerns a single T cell receptor beta chain. Its specificity is unknown. The authors ran unsorted PBMC replicate PCRs on 250 to 300 ng DNA, about 30,000 T cell genomes. The method was immunoSEQ multiplex PCR; TCRdb's version includes in-frame clones alone and lacks a portion of them. Here the sample spans 530,000 or so clones, about three quarters being singletons. Caucasian adults residing in Nashville, Tennessee made up all the donors. Unsorted samples, those not sorted, used approximately 100 million PBMCs for genomic DNA. The sample comes from a study of shared clonotypes between healthy human individuals. Notes on the study in general: Sampling covered nothing but blood. Tissue TCR repertoires likely differ from those found in blood.

The CDR3 has 14 residues. V lost 5 bases and J 0 bases, leaving 11 bases between the germline ends. Germline V gene lookup returns CDR1 SGHAT and CDR2 FQDESV (reference sequence). Material: PBMCs. V and J are TRBV11-1 and TRBJ2-7; perhaps TRBD1 as D (6 bases). The TCR sequence derives from a woman aged 40 to 50 in good health. Some clones in this sample may be carry-over from other donors' samples. The DNA of the CDR3 is TGTGCCAGCAGCGTTGACAGGTACTCCTACGAGCAGTACTTC. Protein: CASSVDRYSYEQYF.